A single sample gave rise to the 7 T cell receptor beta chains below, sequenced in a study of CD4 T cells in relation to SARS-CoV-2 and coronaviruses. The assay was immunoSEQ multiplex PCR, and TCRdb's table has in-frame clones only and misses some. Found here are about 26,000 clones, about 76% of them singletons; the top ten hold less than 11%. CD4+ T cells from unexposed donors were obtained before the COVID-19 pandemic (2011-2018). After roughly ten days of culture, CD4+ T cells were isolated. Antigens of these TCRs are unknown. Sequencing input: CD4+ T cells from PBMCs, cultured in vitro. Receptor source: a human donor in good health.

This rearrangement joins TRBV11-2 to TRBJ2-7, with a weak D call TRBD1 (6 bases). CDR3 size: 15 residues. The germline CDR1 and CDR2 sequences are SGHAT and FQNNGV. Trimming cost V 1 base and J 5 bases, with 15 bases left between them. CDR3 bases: TGTGCCAGCAGCTTAGGAGGCAGGGGTAGGAACGAGCAGTACTTC. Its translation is CASSLGGRGRNEQYF.

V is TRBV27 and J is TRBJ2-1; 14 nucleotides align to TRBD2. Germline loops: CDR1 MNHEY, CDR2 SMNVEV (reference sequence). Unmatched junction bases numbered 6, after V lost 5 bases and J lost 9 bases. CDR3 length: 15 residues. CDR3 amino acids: CASSPGLAGVGEQFF. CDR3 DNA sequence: TGTGCCAGCAGTCCGGGACTAGCGGGAGTCGGTGAGCAGTTCTTC.

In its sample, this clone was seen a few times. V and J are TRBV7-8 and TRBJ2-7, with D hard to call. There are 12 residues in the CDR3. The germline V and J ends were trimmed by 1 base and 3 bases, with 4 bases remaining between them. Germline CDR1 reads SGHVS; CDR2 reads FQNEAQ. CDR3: CASSLGSYEQYF. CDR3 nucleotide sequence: TGTGCCAGCAGCTTAGGTAGCTACGAGCAGTACTTC.

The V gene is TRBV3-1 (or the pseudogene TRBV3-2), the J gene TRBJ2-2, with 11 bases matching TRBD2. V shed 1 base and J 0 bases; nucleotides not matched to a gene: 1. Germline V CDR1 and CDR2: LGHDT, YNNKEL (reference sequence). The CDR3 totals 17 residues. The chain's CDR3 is CASSQVSGRANTGELFF. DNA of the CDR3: TGTGCCAGCAGCCAAGTTAGCGGGAGGGCGAACACCGGGGAGCTGTTTTTT.

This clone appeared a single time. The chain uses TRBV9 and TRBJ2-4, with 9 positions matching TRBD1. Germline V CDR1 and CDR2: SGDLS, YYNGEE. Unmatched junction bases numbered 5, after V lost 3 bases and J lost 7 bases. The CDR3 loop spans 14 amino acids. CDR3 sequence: CASSAMTGGNIQYF. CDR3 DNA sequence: TGTGCCAGCAGCGCAATGACAGGGGGTAACATTCAGTACTTC.

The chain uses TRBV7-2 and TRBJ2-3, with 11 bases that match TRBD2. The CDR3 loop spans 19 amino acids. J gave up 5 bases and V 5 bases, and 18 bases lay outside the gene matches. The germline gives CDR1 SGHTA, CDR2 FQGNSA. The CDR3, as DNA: TGTGCCAGCAGCCCCCGGGGTAGCGGGAGGGCAACTCCCAGAGATACGCAGTATTTT. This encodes CASSPRGSGRATPRDTQYF.

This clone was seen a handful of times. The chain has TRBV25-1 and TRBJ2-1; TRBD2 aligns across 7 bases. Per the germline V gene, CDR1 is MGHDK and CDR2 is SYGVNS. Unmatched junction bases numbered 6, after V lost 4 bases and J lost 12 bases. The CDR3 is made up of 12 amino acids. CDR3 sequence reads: CASSAVSGLQFF. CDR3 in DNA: TGTGCCAGCAGTGCCGTTAGCGGGTTGCAGTTCTTC.